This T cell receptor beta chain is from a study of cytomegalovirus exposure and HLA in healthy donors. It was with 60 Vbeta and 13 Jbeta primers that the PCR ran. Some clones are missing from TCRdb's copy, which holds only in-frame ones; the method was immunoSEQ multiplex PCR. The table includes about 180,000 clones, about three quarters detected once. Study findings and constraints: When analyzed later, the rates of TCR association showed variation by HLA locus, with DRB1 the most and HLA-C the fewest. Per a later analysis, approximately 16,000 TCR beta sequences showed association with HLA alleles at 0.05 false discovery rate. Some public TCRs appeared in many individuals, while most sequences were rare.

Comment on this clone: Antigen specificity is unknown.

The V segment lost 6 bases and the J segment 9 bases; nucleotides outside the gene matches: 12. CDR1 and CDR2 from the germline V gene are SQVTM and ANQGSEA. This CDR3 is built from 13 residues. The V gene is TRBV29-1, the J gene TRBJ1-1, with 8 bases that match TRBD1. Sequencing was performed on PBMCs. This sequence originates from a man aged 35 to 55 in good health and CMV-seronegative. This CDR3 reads CSVINLGTGQAFF. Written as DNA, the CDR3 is TGCAGCGTCATCAATCTGGGGACAGGTCAAGCTTTCTTT.